This T cell receptor (beta chain) is drawn from a study of blood T cell repertoires in COVID-19. This clone was detected a few times. While infection was still active, Seattle patients were enrolled and then followed longitudinally. TCRdb's table, derived via immunoSEQ multiplex PCR, lists solely in-frame clones and lacks some. The sample records approximately 120,000 clones, 80% to 95% being singletons. Trimming stripped 3 bases from V and 8 bases from J, with 11 bases between. This CDR3 comprises 13 residues. Sequenced input: peripheral blood. The clonotype originates from a middle-aged man with COVID-19, enrolled during active disease. The genes are TRBV12-3 or TRBV12-4 and TRBJ1-5, with D possibly being TRBD1 (6 bases). The CDR3 spells CASSLREGEPQHF. DNA for the CDR3: TGTGCCAGCAGTTTGAGGGAGGGGGAGCCCCAGCATTTT.